The rows below give T cell receptor beta chains drawn from one sample of a study of T cell repertoires in cytomegalovirus infection. These receptors are not linked to any known antigen. MiXCR, applied by TCRdb to the reads, yields one record per CDR3 protein. The table includes fewer than 900,000 distinct CDR3 sequences, almost 30% detected once. The sequencing here drew on cultured CD8+ T cells from PBMCs, taken from culture after CMV antigen stimulation. These receptor sequences come from a human donor in good health (CMV status not recorded). Some clones in this sample may be carry-over from other donors' samples. Each CDR3 is given with its conserved first and last residue. The D gene is left open where the match is weak. Size values are once, few and many counts, or a class for expanded clones, and some rows have none.

J gene: TRBJ2-7; D gene: NA; V gene: TRBV6-6; clone size: NA; CDR3 protein: CASTAGGKYEQYF; CDR3 DNA: TGTGCCAGCACCGCCGGGGGCAAATACGAGCAGTACTTC
J gene: TRBJ2-2; D gene: NA; V gene: TRBV11-3; clone size: few; CDR3 protein: CASSSDYNTGELFF; CDR3 DNA: TGTGCCAGCAGCTCCGACTATAACACCGGGGAGCTGTTTTTT
J gene: TRBJ1-2; D gene: NA; V gene: TRBV6-6; clone size: NA; CDR3 protein: CASSYSIGAGNGYTF; CDR3 DNA: TGTGCCAGCAGTTACTCGATAGGGGCCGGGAATGGCTACACCTTC
J gene: TRBJ1-5; D gene: NA; V gene: TRBV27; clone size: NA; CDR3 protein: CASSLGGAPNQPQHF; CDR3 DNA: TGTGCCAGCAGTTTAGGGGGGGCTCCCAATCAGCCCCAGCATTTT
J gene: TRBJ2-1; D gene: TRBD1; V gene: TRBV7-7; clone size: few; CDR3 protein: CASSRDREGYNEQFF; CDR3 DNA: TGTGCTAGCAGCCGGGACAGGGAAGGCTACAATGAGCAGTTCTTC
J gene: TRBJ1-1; D gene: TRBD1; V gene: TRBV27; clone size: few; CDR3 protein: CASSFYRGRNTEAFF; CDR3 DNA: TGTGCCAGCAGTTTTTACAGGGGTCGGAATACTGAAGCTTTCTTT
J gene: TRBJ2-5; D gene: NA; V gene: TRBV6-2/TRBV6-3; clone size: NA; CDR3 protein: CASTLDSYQETQYF; CDR3 DNA: TGTGCCAGCACTCTAGACAGCTACCAAGAGACCCAGTACTTC
J gene: TRBJ2-5; D gene: NA; V gene: TRBV6-2/TRBV6-3; clone size: few; CDR3 protein: CASSYYGVMREETQYF; CDR3 DNA: TGTGCCAGCAGTTACTACGGTGTTATGAGGGAAGAGACCCAGTACTTC
J gene: TRBJ2-1; D gene: NA; V gene: TRBV6-5; clone size: NA; CDR3 protein: CASSYGGRSEQFF; CDR3 DNA: TGTGCCAGCAGTTACGGGGGTAGGAGTGAGCAGTTCTTC
J gene: TRBJ2-3; D gene: NA; V gene: TRBV24-1; clone size: NA; CDR3 protein: CATSDRRAGADTQYF; CDR3 DNA: TGTGCCACCAGTGATCGGCGCGCAGGGGCAGATACGCAGTATTTT
J gene: TRBJ2-7; D gene: NA; V gene: TRBV19; clone size: NA; CDR3 protein: CASGPPYEQYF; CDR3 DNA: TGTGCCAGTGGCCCCCCCTACGAGCAGTACTTC
J gene: TRBJ1-3; D gene: TRBD1; V gene: TRBV5-1; clone size: NA; CDR3 protein: CASSRTGLTNTIYF; CDR3 DNA: TGCGCCAGCAGCCGGACAGGGTTGACAAACACCATATATTTT
J gene: TRBJ2-1; D gene: TRBD2; V gene: TRBV6-1; clone size: NA; CDR3 protein: CASNSGGPYNEQFF; CDR3 DNA: TGTGCCAGCAACTCGGGGGGGCCCTACAATGAGCAGTTCTTC
J gene: TRBJ1-1; D gene: NA; V gene: TRBV10-3; clone size: NA; CDR3 protein: CAITGTLPEAFF; CDR3 DNA: TGTGCCATCACCGGGACACTCCCTGAAGCTTTCTTT
J gene: TRBJ1-5; D gene: NA; V gene: TRBV7-8; clone size: NA; CDR3 protein: CASSLGPGHPPQHF; CDR3 DNA: TGTGCCAGCAGCTTAGGACCGGGACACCCGCCCCAGCATTTT
J gene: TRBJ2-2; D gene: NA; V gene: TRBV7-9; clone size: NA; CDR3 protein: CASRLNPGATGELFF; CDR3 DNA: TGTGCCAGCAGACTAAACCCGGGTGCCACCGGGGAGCTGTTTTTT
J gene: TRBJ1-1; D gene: NA; V gene: TRBV29-1; clone size: NA; CDR3 protein: CSVLSSPGIPFF; CDR3 DNA: TGCAGCGTTCTGTCGTCCCCGGGGATACCTTTCTTT
J gene: TRBJ1-1; D gene: NA; V gene: TRBV5-4; clone size: NA; CDR3 protein: CASNSIDPLNTEAFF; CDR3 DNA: TGTGCCAGCAACAGTATCGACCCTTTGAACACTGAAGCTTTCTTT
J gene: TRBJ1-2; D gene: NA; V gene: TRBV27; clone size: NA; CDR3 protein: CASSKNQGYGYTF; CDR3 DNA: TGTGCCAGCAGCAAAAATCAGGGCTATGGCTACACCTTC
J gene: TRBJ1-1; D gene: TRBD1; V gene: TRBV2; clone size: many; CDR3 protein: CASSDSGGNTEAFF; CDR3 DNA: TGTGCCAGCAGTGATTCAGGGGGCAACACTGAAGCTTTCTTT
J gene: TRBJ2-7; D gene: NA; V gene: TRBV7-9; clone size: many; CDR3 protein: CASSPLDKYEQYF; CDR3 DNA: TGTGCCAGCAGCCCCCTAGACAAGTACGAGCAGTACTTC
J gene: TRBJ1-5; D gene: NA; V gene: TRBV7-8; clone size: many; CDR3 protein: CASSSKGVGGSNQPQHF; CDR3 DNA: TGTGCCAGCAGCTCTAAGGGGGTAGGAGGCAGCAATCAGCCCCAGCATTTT
J gene: TRBJ1-5; D gene: NA; V gene: TRBV27; clone size: NA; CDR3 protein: CASSFNGGNQPQHF; CDR3 DNA: TGTGCCAGCAGTTTTAACGGGGGCAATCAGCCCCAGCATTTT
J gene: TRBJ2-1; D gene: NA; V gene: TRBV27; clone size: NA; CDR3 protein: CASQGGYEQFF; CDR3 DNA: TGTGCCAGCCAAGGAGGGTATGAGCAGTTCTTC
J gene: TRBJ1-2; D gene: NA; V gene: TRBV7-8; clone size: few; CDR3 protein: CASSPSGANGYTF; CDR3 DNA: TGTGCCAGCAGCCCGTCGGGGGCCAATGGCTACACCTTC
J gene: TRBJ2-7; D gene: NA; V gene: TRBV7-8; clone size: many; CDR3 protein: CASSLPGSQGLSYEQYF; CDR3 DNA: TGTGCCAGCAGCCTCCCCGGTAGTCAGGGACTCTCCTACGAGCAGTACTTC
J gene: TRBJ2-2; D gene: NA; V gene: TRBV6-2/TRBV6-3; clone size: few; CDR3 protein: CASSFGGGETGELFF; CDR3 DNA: TGTGCCAGCAGTTTCGGGGGCGGAGAGACCGGGGAGCTGTTTTTT
J gene: TRBJ2-3; D gene: TRBD2; V gene: TRBV4-1; clone size: few; CDR3 protein: CASSQDPIAGYTDTQYF; CDR3 DNA: TGCGCCAGCAGCCAAGACCCCATAGCGGGGTACACAGATACGCAGTATTTT
J gene: TRBJ1-2; D gene: NA; V gene: TRBV7-8; clone size: few; CDR3 protein: CASSLEGGGAGDYGYTF; CDR3 DNA: TGTGCCAGCAGCTTAGAAGGCGGAGGCGCGGGGGACTATGGCTACACCTTC
J gene: TRBJ2-1; D gene: TRBD1; V gene: TRBV23-1; clone size: NA; CDR3 protein: CASSQPPSLRQGILGNEQFF; CDR3 DNA: TGCGCCAGCAGTCAGCCACCCTCATTGAGACAGGGTATTCTTGGAAATGAGCAGTTCTTC
J gene: TRBJ2-3; D gene: NA; V gene: TRBV2; clone size: many; CDR3 protein: CAIPSAADTQYF; CDR3 DNA: TGTGCCATCCCCAGCGCGGCAGATACGCAGTATTTT
J gene: TRBJ1-3; D gene: NA; V gene: TRBV7-9; clone size: few; CDR3 protein: CASRLLGGFGSGNTIYF; CDR3 DNA: TGTGCCAGCAGACTATTAGGGGGTTTCGGCTCTGGAAACACCATATATTTT
J gene: TRBJ2-7; D gene: TRBD1; V gene: TRBV10-2; clone size: few; CDR3 protein: CASKPGQGNYEQYF; CDR3 DNA: TGCGCCAGCAAACCGGGACAGGGAAACTACGAGCAGTACTTC
J gene: TRBJ1-6; D gene: NA; V gene: TRBV6-1; clone size: many; CDR3 protein: CASRRDGGLSSYNSPLHF; CDR3 DNA: TGTGCCAGCAGACGGGACGGAGGTTTAAGCTCCTATAATTCACCCCTCCACTTT
J gene: TRBJ1-2; D gene: TRBD1; V gene: TRBV6-5; clone size: NA; CDR3 protein: CASSLTGVVYGYTF; CDR3 DNA: TGTGCCAGCAGTTTGACAGGGGTGGTCTATGGCTACACCTTC
J gene: TRBJ1-4; D gene: NA; V gene: TRBV20-1; clone size: NA; CDR3 protein: CSARDTGHGEKLFF; CDR3 DNA: TGCAGTGCTAGAGATACAGGCCATGGTGAAAAACTGTTTTTT
J gene: TRBJ1-5; D gene: TRBD1; V gene: TRBV20-1; clone size: NA; CDR3 protein: CSAYLYLPGQGNQPQHF; CDR3 DNA: TGCAGTGCTTACCTATACCTTCCGGGACAGGGCAATCAGCCCCAGCATTTT
J gene: TRBJ2-7; D gene: TRBD1; V gene: TRBV13; clone size: NA; CDR3 protein: CASSLGNRDRRYEQYF; CDR3 DNA: TGTGCCAGCAGCTTAGGGAACCGGGACAGGAGGTACGAGCAGTACTTC
J gene: TRBJ2-5; D gene: NA; V gene: TRBV18; clone size: NA; CDR3 protein: CASSPSVGNEETQYF; CDR3 DNA: TGTGCCAGCTCCCCGTCCGTAGGAAACGAAGAGACCCAGTACTTC
J gene: TRBJ2-7; D gene: NA; V gene: TRBV7-2; clone size: NA; CDR3 protein: CASSFIGTSYEQYF; CDR3 DNA: TGTGCCAGCAGCTTTATTGGCACGAGCTACGAGCAGTACTTC
J gene: TRBJ2-5; D gene: TRBD1; V gene: TRBV12-3/TRBV12-4; clone size: few; CDR3 protein: CASSWTGQETQYF; CDR3 DNA: TGTGCCAGCAGTTGGACAGGCCAAGAGACCCAGTACTTC
J gene: TRBJ1-2; D gene: NA; V gene: TRBV29-1; clone size: NA; CDR3 protein: CSVEDLAGGYGYTF; CDR3 DNA: TGCAGCGTTGAAGATCTGGCGGGAGGCTATGGCTACACCTTC
J gene: TRBJ2-6; D gene: NA; V gene: TRBV6-5; clone size: NA; CDR3 protein: CASSYVGANVLTF; CDR3 DNA: TGTGCCAGCAGTTACGTTGGGGCCAACGTCCTGACTTTC
J gene: TRBJ1-2; D gene: NA; V gene: TRBV12-3/TRBV12-4; clone size: NA; CDR3 protein: CASSLRAGDDGYTF; CDR3 DNA: TGTGCCAGCAGTTTAAGGGCTGGGGACGATGGCTACACCTTC
J gene: TRBJ2-7; D gene: NA; V gene: TRBV2; clone size: NA; CDR3 protein: CASRFRDIYEQYF; CDR3 DNA: TGTGCCAGCAGGTTCCGGGACATCTACGAGCAGTACTTC
J gene: TRBJ2-1; D gene: TRBD1; V gene: TRBV29-1; clone size: NA; CDR3 protein: CSVGGTGSYNEQFF; CDR3 DNA: TGCAGCGTTGGGGGGACAGGGTCCTACAATGAGCAGTTCTTC
J gene: TRBJ2-6; D gene: NA; V gene: TRBV6-5; clone size: few; CDR3 protein: CASLSQRQQYSGANVLTF; CDR3 DNA: TGTGCCAGCCTTAGTCAGCGACAGCAATACTCTGGGGCCAACGTCCTGACTTTC
J gene: TRBJ1-5; D gene: NA; V gene: TRBV6-2/TRBV6-3; clone size: few; CDR3 protein: CASSLTQYQPQHF; CDR3 DNA: TGTGCCAGCAGTTTGACCCAATATCAGCCCCAGCATTTT
J gene: TRBJ1-1; D gene: NA; V gene: TRBV28; clone size: few; CDR3 protein: CASRPPWEDTEAFF; CDR3 DNA: TGTGCCAGCAGGCCGCCCTGGGAGGACACTGAAGCTTTCTTT
J gene: TRBJ2-1; D gene: TRBD2; V gene: TRBV7-9; clone size: few; CDR3 protein: CASSPEAGGRYNEQFF; CDR3 DNA: TGTGCCAGCAGCCCGGAAGCGGGGGGGCGATACAATGAGCAGTTCTTC
J gene: TRBJ1-2; D gene: NA; V gene: TRBV2; clone size: NA; CDR3 protein: CAKFARAIYGYTF; CDR3 DNA: TGTGCCAAGTTCGCCAGGGCCATCTATGGCTACACCTTC
J gene: TRBJ2-1; D gene: NA; V gene: TRBV19; clone size: few; CDR3 protein: CASRGRGDSSYNEQFF; CDR3 DNA: TGTGCCAGTAGAGGACGGGGGGACAGCTCCTACAATGAGCAGTTCTTC
J gene: TRBJ2-3; D gene: NA; V gene: TRBV7-9; clone size: few; CDR3 protein: CASSPRTAVTDTQYF; CDR3 DNA: TGTGCCAGCAGCCCCCGGACAGCGGTAACAGATACGCAGTATTTT
J gene: TRBJ2-3; D gene: TRBD2; V gene: TRBV5-5; clone size: few; CDR3 protein: CASSGSSGGRPSQSTDTQYF; CDR3 DNA: TGTGCCAGCAGCGGTTCTAGCGGGGGACGTCCGAGCCAGAGCACAGATACGCAGTATTTT